Below, 7 T cell receptor beta chains from the same sample are listed, as sequenced in a study of response to subunit inactivated influenza vaccine. Via MiXCR, TCRdb re-called the RT-PCR reads, giving one row per CDR3 protein. This sample has about half a million distinct CDR3 sequences, with about 7.6% found just once. Material: PBMCs from blood, obtained around 25 months after vaccination. The source is a man between 50 and 75 years old who received an inactivated influenza vaccine.

In its sample, this clonotype was seen a few times. This rearrangement joins TRBV12-5 to TRBJ1-2; tentative D call: TRBD1 (5 bases). The CDR3 sequence is 13 residues long. With 0 bases removed from V and 8 bases from J, the gap between germline ends came to 10 bases. Germline V gene lookup returns CDR1 LGHNT and CDR2 FRNRAP. CDR3 amino acids: CASGLVGTSGYTF. The DNA for the CDR3 is TGTGCTAGTGGTTTGGTAGGGACGAGCGGCTACACCTTC.

The V gene is TRBV7-2, the J gene TRBJ2-1; 11 bases are shared with TRBD2. Germline CDR1 and CDR2: SGHTA and FQGNSA. After removal of 1 base from V and 8 bases from J, the junction contained 7 bases not matched to a gene. There are 16 residues in the CDR3. The DNA for the CDR3 is TGTGCCAGCAGCTTAGGAGTGACTAGCGGGATTTATGAGCAGTTCTTC. It codes for CASSLGVTSGIYEQFF.

The chain recombines TRBV2 with TRBJ2-1; unclear D gene. The CDR3 is 18 amino acids. Per the germline V gene, CDR1 is SNHLY and CDR2 is FYNNEI. Trimming took off 4 bases at V and 4 bases at J, with 23 bases between the two ends. For the CDR3, the DNA is TGTGCCAGCAGTGGTAGGGTAGTAGGGCACACAAATTACAATGAGCAGTTCTTC. Encoded protein: CASSGRVVGHTNYNEQFF.

Ten or more counts support this clonotype. The chain combines TRBV6-5 with TRBJ2-5; either TRBD1 or TRBD2 may supply D (6 bases each). The length of the CDR3 is 16 residues. CDR1 is MNHEY and CDR2 is SVGAGI in the germline V gene. The V gene lost 4 bases and the J gene lost 4 bases, with 19 bases spanning the gap. The CDR3 nucleotides read TGTGCCAGCAGTTTACCTAGTGGGGGGCTGATAGAGACCCAGTACTTC. This encodes CASSLPSGGLIETQYF.

This clonotype turned up a few times. The chain uses TRBV6-1 and TRBJ1-2, with D uncertain. V was cut by 2 bases and J by 6 bases, with 16 bases left in between. The CDR3 has 15 residues. Germline lookup yields CDR1 MNHNS and CDR2 SASEGT. The CDR3 region is CASSERRTDRDGYTF. Here the CDR3 DNA reads TGTGCCAGCAGTGAAAGGCGGACTGATAGGGATGGCTACACCTTC.

This chain connects TRBV6-2 or TRBV6-3 to TRBJ2-7; TRBD2 might be the D (7 bases). V lost 9 bases and J lost 5, with 23 bases in between. This CDR3 comprises 15 residues. In germline, CDR1 is MNHEY, CDR2 SVGEGT. CDR3 amino acids: CASGLEGRGIDEQYF. For the CDR3, the DNA is TGTGCCAGTGGACTAGAGGGCAGGGGAATCGACGAGCAGTACTTC.

This clonotype has a handful of counts. V and J are TRBV6-2 or TRBV6-3 and TRBJ2-7; either TRBD1 or TRBD2 may fit D (5 bases each). Trimming shortened V by 5 bases and J by 13 bases, and 15 bases separated the two germline ends. The CDR3 runs to 11 residues. The germline CDR1 and CDR2 sequences are MNHEY and SVGEGT. CDR3 in amino acids: CASSIGDAYYF. CDR3 nucleotide sequence: TGTGCCAGCAGTATTGGGGACGCCTATTACTTC.